This T cell receptor (beta chain) stems from a study of identical twins. Whole-study results and caveats: Abundant beta clonotypes from cord blood bore fewer insertions; memory repertoires lacked this pattern. Conclusions came from cross-sectional statistical analysis, not from following the same donors.

About this clonotype: Its antigen remains unknown.

Deletions cut 4 bases from V and 2 bases from J, with 14 bases between. Germline V lookup: CDR1 DFQATT, CDR2 SNEGSKA (reference sequence). This CDR3 region has 14 residues. TCRdb redid the calling of the 5' RACE reads with MiXCR, one entry per CDR3 protein. Among about 260,000 distinct CDR3 sequences listed, about 7% were seen once. The data also belong to a second study, concerning yellow fever vaccine responses in identical twins.

Sequenced sample: memory (CD45RO+) T cells sorted from blood. The clonotype was recovered from a woman in her late teens or twenties in good health. This chain uses TRBV20-1 with TRBJ1-1; TRBD1 is a possible D gene (5 bases). This CDR3 reads CSAIRDWGNTEAFF. In DNA form, the CDR3 reads TGCAGTGCTATCCGGGACTGGGGAAACACTGAAGCTTTCTTT.